Sequencing of this T cell receptor (beta chain) was carried out in a study of PD-L1 blockade in urothelial cancer. Study summary: Counts from blood samples showed a median of roughly 140,000 T cells. Overall study results and limits: Durable-benefit patients had greater expansion of tumor-associated blood clones at 3 weeks.

Indicated time point: peripheral blood 6 weeks after treatment start. Patients were living with locally advanced or metastatic urothelial carcinoma. Spiking of synthetic TCR analog templates was performed in each PCR. Data came from immunoSEQ multiplex PCR; TCRdb stores just in-frame clones and leaves some out. The table includes about 40,000 clones, about 88% detected once. To note about this clone: Its antigen remains unidentified.

V lost 2 bases, J lost 6 bases, and 8 bases lay in between. The CDR3 length is 12 residues. Per germline, CDR1 MNHNY and CDR2 SVGAGI (reference sequence). This specimen was PBMCs, taken around atezolizumab (anti-PD-L1) treatment. The TCR was taken from a man aged 60 to 69 with urothelial cancer. The chain couples TRBV6-6 to TRBJ2-7; TRBD2 might be the D (6 bases). CDR3 DNA: TGTGCCAGCAGTTACGCCGGGGGCGAGCAGTACTTC. It is translated as CASSYAGGEQYF.